One sample yielded the 19 T cell receptor beta chains listed below, sequenced in a study of cytomegalovirus exposure and HLA in healthy donors. PCR amplification relied on 60 Vbeta primers (plus 13 Jbeta primers). TCRdb's table, derived via immunoSEQ multiplex PCR, lists solely in-frame clones and lacks some. Altogether roughly 110,000 clones are present, nearly 75% being singletons, with the ten largest covering 4% to 5.5%. The sample comprised PBMCs. These receptors were taken from a man aged 25 to 45 in good health and CMV-seropositive.

This sequence joins TRBV7-3 and TRBJ2-2, with 9 bases matching TRBD1. Germline V gives CDR1 SGHTA, CDR2 FQGTGA. The ends lost 2 bases at V and 1 base at J; junction bases unmatched: 8. This CDR3 spans 18 amino acids. The CDR3 nucleotides are TGTGCCAGCAGCTTATATGGAGGGGGACAGGGGAACACCGGGGAGCTGTTTTTT. Amino acids: CASSLYGGGQGNTGELFF. The full variable domain, with the rest looked up from reference TRBV7-3 and TRBJ2-2, is GAGVSQTPSNKVTEKGKYVELRCDPISGHTALYWYRQSLGQGPEFLIYFQGTGAADDSGLPNDRFFAVRPEGSVSTLKIQRTERGDSAVYLCASSLYGGGQGNTGELFFGEGSRLTVL.

There are a few counts of this clone. The chain carries TRBV7-2 and TRBJ1-2, with TRBD1 as a possible D gene (6 bases). CDR1 and CDR2 from the germline V gene are SGHTA and FQGNSA. Trimming stripped 5 bases from V and 7 bases from J, with 20 bases between. This CDR3 is 15 amino acids long. The CDR3 DNA sequence: TGTGCCAGCAGCACCAGGACAGAGCTCTCCTTTGGCTACACCTTC. This sequence encodes CASSTRTELSFGYTF. The complete variable domain, with remaining parts taken from reference TRBV7-2 and TRBJ1-2, reads GAGVSQSPSNKVTEKGKDVELRCDPISGHTALYWYRQSLGQGLEFLIYFQGNSAPDKSGLPSDRFSAERTGGSVSTLTIQRTQQEDSAVYLCASSTRTELSFGYTFGSGTRLTVV.

Ten or more counts support this clone. This chain links TRBV4-2 with TRBJ1-2, with 8 bases fitting TRBD1. Per the germline V gene, CDR1 is LGHNA and CDR2 is YNFKEQ. The trim removed 4 bases at V and 4 bases at J, leaving 2 bases unmatched. CDR3 length: 13 amino acids. DNA of the CDR3: TGTGCCAGCAGCCGAGGACAGGGCTATGGCTACACCTTC. Translating gives CASSRGQGYGYTF.

As concerns this clone: The junction shows a germline mismatch at one end, possibly a read error. The chain is built from TRBV7-9 and TRBJ1-2, with 9 bases that match TRBD1. This CDR3 comprises 16 residues. Looked up from germline, CDR1 is SEHNR and CDR2 is FQNEAQ (reference sequence). The CDR3 loop is CSSSPTPDRGSYGYTF. The CDR3 nucleotides read TGTTCCAGCAGTCCTACCCCGGACAGGGGTTCCTATGGCTACACCTTC.

The V gene is TRBV2, the J gene TRBJ1-6; D is undetermined. Germline V gene data show CDR1 as SNHLY and CDR2 as FYNNEI. CDR3 length equals 16 residues. The V gene lost 6 bases and the J gene lost 7 bases, with 19 bases spanning the gap. Here the CDR3 DNA reads TGTGCCAGCAGCCGGGGTCTCACCACGGGGAATTCACCCCTCCACTTT. Translating gives CASSRGLTTGNSPLHF.

CDR3 loop: CASSWGQTGELFF. As DNA, the CDR3 is TGTGCCAGCAGTTGGGGACAGACCGGGGAGCTGTTTTTT. The V call is TRBV6-5, the J call TRBJ2-2; 7 bases agree with TRBD1. CDR3 length equals 13 residues. J gave up 5 bases and V 4 bases, and 1 base lay outside the gene matches. Germline V gene data show CDR1 as MNHEY and CDR2 as SVGAGI.

This chain joins TRBV15 and TRBJ2-1; 7 bases line up with TRBD1. V shed 0 bases, J shed 4 bases, and the junction held 6 bases outside the gene matches. Per germline, CDR1 LNHNV and CDR2 YYDKDF (reference sequence). The CDR3 is 16 residues long. Written as DNA, the CDR3 is TGTGCCACCAGCAGAGATAAGGGGGCACTTTACAATGAGCAGTTCTTC. It is translated as CATSRDKGALYNEQFF.

The rearrangement uses TRBV5-1 and TRBJ1-4, with 8 bases identical to TRBD1. The CDR3 has 14 amino acids. In germline, CDR1 is SGHRS, CDR2 YFSETQ. The V and J ends lost 4 bases and 5 bases, in that order; junction bases with no gene match: 4. The CDR3 sequence is CASSTGGRNEKLFF. DNA of the CDR3: TGCGCCAGCAGCACAGGGGGTAGAAATGAAAAACTGTTTTTT.

This chain joins TRBV20-1 and TRBJ2-2, with unresolved D. V gave up 5 bases and J gave up 5 bases, with 6 bases separating them. The CDR3 loop spans 11 amino acids. Germline V lookup: CDR1 DFQATT, CDR2 SNEGSKA (reference sequence). CDR3 sequence reads: CSARSTGELFF. For the CDR3, the DNA is TGCAGTGCTCGGAGTACCGGGGAGCTGTTTTTT.

This rearrangement joins TRBV19 to TRBJ2-5; 8 bases are a match to TRBD1. The J call may be wrong; the DNA end is better matched by TRBJ2-7. The germline gives CDR1 LNHDA, CDR2 SQIVND (reference sequence). The CDR3 length is 14 residues. The CDR3 region has the DNA TGTGCCAGTACTCATGGGACAGGCTCCTACGAGCAGTACTTC. Protein sequence: CASTHGTGSYEQYF.

The rearrangement uses TRBV5-1 and TRBJ1-3, with D possibly TRBD1 on 5 matching bases. The CDR3 contains 16 residues. Trimming left V 3 bases short and J 2 bases short, with 15 bases between. CDR1 is SGHRS and CDR2 is YFSETQ in the germline V gene. CDR3 sequence (DNA): TGCGCCAGCAGCTCCTCGGGACTAATTGCTGGAAACACCATATATTTT. Amino acids: CASSSSGLIAGNTIYF.

V gene TRBV5-6 combines with J gene TRBJ2-7, with 11 bases matching TRBD1. The germline gives CDR1 SGHDT, CDR2 YYEEEE. This CDR3 spans 14 amino acids. J lost 4 bases, V lost 4 bases, and 4 bases had no gene match. In DNA form, the CDR3 reads TGTGCCAGCAGCCCGGGACAGGGGGGATACGAGCAGTACTTC. This encodes CASSPGQGGYEQYF.

The J gene is TRBJ2-7, the V gene TRBV28; a weak D match, TRBD1 (5 bases). Germline CDR1 and CDR2: MDHEN and SYDVKM. The CDR3 is 12 amino acids. Between the trimmed V and J ends, which lost 1 base and 4 bases, there was a span of 5 bases. The CDR3 bases are TGTGCCAGCAGTTTATACAGGTACGAGCAGTACTTC. This translates into CASSLYRYEQYF.

The CDR3 reads CATKRGAITDTQYF. In DNA form, the CDR3 reads TGTGCCACTAAACGGGGGGCGATCACAGATACGCAGTATTTT. The gene calls are TRBV2 and TRBJ2-3; D perhaps matches TRBD2 (7 bases). The CDR3 length is 14 residues. Germline values: CDR1 SNHLY, CDR2 FYNNEI. V lost 10 bases and J lost 2, with 16 bases in between.

J is TRBJ1-2 and V is TRBV9; weak D call: TRBD1 (6 bases). This CDR3 comprises 14 residues. Germline CDR1 SGDLS, CDR2 YYNGEE. Trimming took off 6 bases at V and 2 bases at J, with 14 bases between the two ends. The CDR3 bases are TGTGCCAGCACCACACAGGGTCTAAACTATGGCTACACCTTC. This sequence encodes CASTTQGLNYGYTF.

This clone was seen a few times. J is TRBJ1-6 and V is TRBV6-4; a possible D gene is TRBD1 (6 bases). V was trimmed by 6 bases and J by 9 bases, leaving 15 bases between them. Germline V gives CDR1 MRHNA, CDR2 SNTAGT. The CDR3 contains 14 residues. The chain's CDR3 is CASSVTGSTSPLHF. DNA of the CDR3: TGTGCCAGCAGCGTTACAGGGTCTACTTCACCCCTCCACTTT.

The chain carries TRBV2 and TRBJ1-2; perhaps TRBD1 as D (5 bases). Germline CDR1 SNHLY, CDR2 FYNNEI. The length of the CDR3 is 15 residues. Trimming removed 1 base from V and 4 bases from J, with 13 bases in between. For the CDR3, the DNA is TGTGCCAGCAGTGAAGGCGCCCAGGGAAGCTATGGCTACACCTTC. It yields the protein CASSEGAQGSYGYTF.

V and J are TRBV4-2 and TRBJ1-2, with a possible D match to TRBD1 (5 bases). This CDR3 is built from 15 residues. V lost 0 bases and J lost 2, with 10 bases in between. The germline CDR1 and CDR2 sequences are LGHNA and YNFKEQ. The CDR3 reads CASSQDDQGNYGYTF. As DNA, the CDR3 is TGTGCCAGCAGCCAAGATGATCAGGGAAACTATGGCTACACCTTC.

In the case of this clone: Here the CDR3 omits its conserved ending phenylalanine or tryptophan, so a read error is the likely source. The chain is built from TRBV2 and TRBJ1-6; the match to TRBD1 covers 8 bases. CDR3 length equals 14 residues. The V gene's germline CDR1 is SNHLY and CDR2 FYNNEI. DNA for the CDR3: TGTGCCAGCGGTGACAGGGGCTATAATTCACCCCTCCACCTT. Translation: CASGDRGYNSPLHL.